This T cell receptor beta chain stems from a study of CD8 T cells in Susac syndrome. RNA, at about 0.5 to 1 ug, was reverse transcribed with random hexamers. The immunoSEQ assay covered 54 Vbeta and 13 Jbeta segments for CDR3. MiXCR, run by TCRdb on the immunoSEQ multiplex PCR reads, gives a single entry per CDR3 protein. Altogether around 200,000 distinct CDR3 sequences are present, 92% being singletons, with the ten largest covering approximately 0.13%. TEMRA cells were FACS-enriched, with CD8+ and CD4+ T cells isolated negatively. This receptor was obtained from a human donor with multiple sclerosis. The sample was CD8+ T cells from PBMCs.

CDR3 DNA: TGTGCCAGCAGCTCCCCTCGAGATCCCGAAAACATTCAGTACTTC. The encoded protein is CASSSPRDPENIQYF. The V gene is TRBV5-4, the J gene TRBJ2-4; D unresolved. Germline CDR1 SGHNT, CDR2 YYREEE (reference sequence). The CDR3 runs to 15 residues. V was cut by 3 bases and J by 5 bases, with 15 bases left in between.